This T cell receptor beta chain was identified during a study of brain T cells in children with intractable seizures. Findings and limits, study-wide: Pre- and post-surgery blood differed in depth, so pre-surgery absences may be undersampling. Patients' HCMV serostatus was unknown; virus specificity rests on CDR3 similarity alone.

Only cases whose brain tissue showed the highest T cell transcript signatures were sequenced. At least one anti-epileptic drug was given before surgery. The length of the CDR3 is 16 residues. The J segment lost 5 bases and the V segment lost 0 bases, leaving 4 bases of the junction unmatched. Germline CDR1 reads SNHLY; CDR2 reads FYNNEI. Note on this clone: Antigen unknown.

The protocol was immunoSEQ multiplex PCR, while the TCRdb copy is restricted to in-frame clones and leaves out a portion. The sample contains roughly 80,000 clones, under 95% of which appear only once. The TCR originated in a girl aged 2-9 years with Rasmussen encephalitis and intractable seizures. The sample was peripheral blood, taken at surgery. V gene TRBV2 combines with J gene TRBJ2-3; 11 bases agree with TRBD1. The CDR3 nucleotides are TGTGCCAGCAGTGAAGCGAGGACAGGGGGCCAAGATACGCAGTATTTT. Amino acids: CASSEARTGGQDTQYF.